This T cell receptor beta chain was documented in a study of blood T cell repertoires in COVID-19. Only in-frame clones appear in the TCRdb table, and some are missing; sequencing was by immunoSEQ multiplex PCR. This table has approximately 200,000 clones, over 75% appearing once. Trimming removed 0 bases from V and 5 bases from J, with 16 bases in between. This CDR3 is built from 17 residues. The germline V gene encodes CDR1 SGHAT and CDR2 FQNNGV. Sequencing was carried out using PBMCs or T cells enriched from blood (not recorded which). The chain combines TRBV11-2 with TRBJ2-2, with TRBD2 as a possible D gene (5 bases). The sequence was obtained from a woman aged 18-29 years in a cohort exposed to, infected with or recovered from COVID-19 (not recorded which). The CDR3 nucleotides are TGTGCCAGCAGCTTAGATCTAAAGGGAGTAGGAACCGGGGAGCTGTTTTTT. Translated: CASSLDLKGVGTGELFF.